This TCR beta chain stems from a study of control samples from healthy donors and cancer patients. This CDR3 has 18 residues. Trimming cost V 3 bases and J 0 bases; bases outside gene matches: 7. Germline CDR1 and CDR2: SGHRS and YFSETQ. Assay used: immunoSEQ multiplex PCR; TCRdb lists only in-frame clones, some missing. The sample holds about 83,000 clones; 91% are singletons and the top ten take around 17%. The specimen was blood. The chain combines TRBV5-1 with TRBJ2-3; 13 nucleotides align to TRBD2. The TCR comes from a man aged 45-65 years in good health. This CDR3 reads CASSSGTSGDLSTDTQYF. CDR3 bases: TGCGCCAGCAGCTCGGGGACTAGCGGGGACCTTAGCACAGATACGCAGTATTTT.